These T cell receptor beta chains were read from a single sample in a study of blood T cell repertoires in COVID-19. The assay was immunoSEQ multiplex PCR, and TCRdb's table has in-frame clones only and misses some. This sample has some 260,000 clones, with around 84% found just once. The specimen sequenced was PBMCs or T cells enriched from blood (not recorded which). Receptors originate from a man under 40 with acute COVID-19. Each CDR3 is given with its conserved first and last residue. D genes are given only for firm matches. Size tells how often a clone was seen (once, few, many) or the class of an expanded clone, and some rows leave it out.

clone size	D gene	V gene	J gene	CDR3 protein	CDR3 DNA
.	.	TRBV6-5	TRBJ1-4	CASRFRGSPNEKLFF	TGTGCCAGCAGGTTCAGGGGTTCGCCTAATGAAAAACTGTTTTTT
.	TRBD1	TRBV12-3/TRBV12-4	TRBJ1-2	CASKQGNYGYTF	TGTGCCAGCAAACAGGGGAACTATGGCTACACCTTC
.	.	TRBV7-8	TRBJ1-6	CASTTRGGQDNSPLHF	TGTGCCAGCACCACAAGAGGGGGACAAGATAATTCACCCCTCCACTTT
few	TRBD2	TRBV15	TRBJ2-1	CATSGERTSGRVTYNEQFF	TGTGCCACCAGCGGGGAAAGGACTAGCGGGAGGGTTACCTACAATGAGCAGTTCTTC
.	TRBD2	TRBV13	TRBJ2-5	CASSQGGGRLATGGQETQYF	TGTGCCAGCAGCCAGGGTGGGGGTAGACTAGCGACTGGCGGCCAAGAGACCCAGTACTTC
once	.	TRBV7-2	TRBJ2-1	CASSLDNRLFGNEQFF	TGTGCCAGCAGCTTAGATAACAGGTTGTTTGGGAATGAGCAGTTCTTC
.	.	TRBV7-9	TRBJ1-2	CASTVWLSNGYTF	TGTGCCAGCACCGTGTGGTTATCTAATGGCTACACCTTC
.	.	TRBV25-1	TRBJ2-2	CASQSFSHQGTGELFF	TGTGCCAGTCAATCCTTTTCCCACCAGGGCACCGGGGAGCTGTTTTTT
.	TRBD2	TRBV7-3	TRBJ2-3	CASSLGLAVNTDTQYF	TGTGCCAGCAGTTTAGGACTAGCAGTTAACACAGATACGCAGTATTTT
.	.	TRBV10-1	TRBJ1-2	CASSESVESYYGYTF	TGCGCCAGCAGTGAGTCGGTCGAGTCCTACTATGGCTACACCTTC
.	.	TRBV28	TRBJ1-2	CASISGAYGYTF	TGTGCCAGCATATCAGGGGCGTATGGCTACACCTTC
.	.	TRBV28	TRBJ1-2	CASSRRGGRYTF	TGTGCCAGCAGCCGTAGGGGGGGGCGCTACACCTTC
.	.	TRBV24-1	TRBJ2-3	CATSDLLSRGGDTQYF	TGTGCCACCAGTGATTTACTAAGCAGGGGCGGAGATACGCAGTATTTT
.	TRBD2	TRBV5-1	TRBJ2-5	CASSIPGLAGAQETQYF	TGCGCCAGCAGCATCCCCGGACTAGCGGGGGCTCAAGAGACCCAGTACTTC
.	.	TRBV19	TRBJ1-5	CASSWQVGNQPQHF	TGTGCCAGTAGTTGGCAGGTTGGGAATCAGCCCCAGCATTTT
.	TRBD2	TRBV4-3	TRBJ2-2	CASSRGLGRHTGELFF	TGCGCCAGCAGCCGAGGTCTCGGGAGGCACACCGGGGAGCTGTTTTTT
.	.	TRBV10-2	TRBJ1-2	CASRAGRFGYGYTF	TGCGCCAGCAGAGCAGGGCGCTTTGGGTATGGCTACACCTTC
few	.	TRBV5-4	TRBJ1-3	CASGELVGNTIYF	TGTGCCAGCGGGGAGTTGGTAGGAAACACCATATATTTT
.	TRBD2	TRBV7-2	TRBJ2-3	CASSFSSGGRPDTQYF	TGTGCCAGCAGCTTTTCCAGCGGGGGTCGCCCAGATACGCAGTATTTT
.	TRBD2	TRBV9	TRBJ2-6	CASSAGAGVMSGANVLTF	TGTGCCAGTTCCGCCGGGGCGGGAGTAATGTCTGGGGCCAACGTCCTGACTTTC
.	TRBD1	TRBV3-1/TRBV3-2	TRBJ1-2	CASSHHDRVLLRGYTF	TGTGCCAGCAGCCACCATGACAGGGTACTTTTGAGGGGCTACACCTTC
.	.	TRBV3-1/TRBV3-2	TRBJ1-2	CASSQDHAGDSGYTF	TGTGCCAGCAGCCAAGATCATGCCGGGGACTCTGGCTACACCTTC
.	.	TRBV7-9	TRBJ1-1	CASSQSGVNSRNTEAFF	TGTGCCAGCAGCCAAAGCGGGGTCAACTCTCGGAACACTGAAGCTTTCTTT
.	.	TRBV5-1	TRBJ2-2	CASSLVAGFGTGELFF	TGCGCCAGCAGCTTGGTGGCAGGGTTTGGCACCGGGGAGCTGTTTTTT
.	TRBD2	TRBV29-1	TRBJ2-5	CSVDRTSGSGETQYF	TGCAGCGTTGATCGGACTAGCGGGAGTGGGGAGACCCAGTACTTC
.	TRBD1	TRBV4-1	TRBJ1-5	CASSQEGTGRQPQHF	TGCGCCAGCAGCCAAGAGGGGACAGGGCGGCAGCCCCAGCATTTT
.	TRBD1	TRBV6-5	TRBJ1-2	CASSRTGFASGYTF	TGTGCCAGCAGTCGGACAGGGTTTGCTAGTGGCTACACCTTC
.	TRBD1	TRBV28	TRBJ1-2	CASRESIPTGGDGYTF	TGTGCCAGCAGGGAATCCATTCCTACAGGGGGCGATGGCTACACCTTC
once	TRBD2	TRBV18	TRBJ2-1	CASSTLGLGDWDEQFF	TGTGCCAGCTCCACCCTCGGACTAGGTGATTGGGATGAGCAGTTCTTC
.	TRBD2	TRBV24-1	TRBJ2-3	CATSDPGTSGRTTDTQYF	TGTGCCACCAGTGATCCAGGGACTAGCGGGAGAACTACAGATACGCAGTATTTT
.	.	TRBV19	TRBJ1-2	CASAIGYGYTF	TGTGCCAGCGCGATCGGCTATGGCTACACCTTC
.	TRBD1	TRBV24-1	TRBJ1-5	CATSDPGQGLQPQHF	TGTGCCACCAGTGATCCGGGACAGGGTTTACAGCCCCAGCATTTT
once	.	TRBV5-1	TRBJ2-2	CASSSGGTNTGELFF	TGCGCCAGCAGCTCAGGGGGGACGAACACCGGGGAGCTGTTTTTT
.	.	TRBV19	TRBJ1-1	CASSIPADTEAFF	TGTGCCAGTAGTATTCCTGCAGACACTGAAGCTTTCTTT
.	TRBD1	TRBV2	TRBJ1-1	CASAAGQALNTEAFF	TGTGCCAGCGCAGCAGGACAGGCCCTGAACACTGAAGCTTTCTTT
.	TRBD1	TRBV15	TRBJ1-1	CATSRGQGGTEAFF	TGTGCCACCAGCAGAGGACAGGGGGGCACTGAAGCTTTCTTT
.	TRBD2	TRBV5-1	TRBJ2-1	CASSRTSGRSLGNEQFF	TGTGCCAGCAGCCGGACTAGCGGGAGGTCCCTCGGAAATGAGCAGTTCTTC
.	TRBD2	TRBV6-2/TRBV6-3	TRBJ2-1	CASSRLAGVLNEQFF	TGTGCCAGCAGTCGCCTAGCGGGAGTATTGAATGAGCAGTTCTTC
.	TRBD1	TRBV29-1	TRBJ2-5	CSVNGQGGETQYF	TGCAGCGTTAACGGACAGGGCGGAGAGACCCAGTACTTC
.	TRBD1	TRBV4-3	TRBJ1-2	CASSPWDRGNYGYTF	TGCGCCAGCAGCCCTTGGGACAGGGGTAACTATGGCTACACCTTC
.	.	TRBV3-1/TRBV3-2	TRBJ1-6	CASSQGAHNSPLHF	TGTGCCAGCAGCCAGGGGGCCCACAATTCACCCCTCCACTTT
.	TRBD2	TRBV3-1/TRBV3-2	TRBJ2-5	CASSQGDSGVKETQYF	TGTGCCAGCAGCCAAGGAGATAGCGGGGTGAAAGAGACCCAGTACTTC
.	.	TRBV7-8	TRBJ1-5	CASSPAQGRHQPQHF	TGTGCCAGCAGCCCAGCCCAGGGAAGGCATCAGCCCCAGCATTTT
.	TRBD1	TRBV12-5	TRBJ1-1	CASGFGTGVTEAFF	TGTGCTAGTGGCTTCGGGACAGGGGTAACTGAAGCTTTCTTT
.	.	TRBV5-1	TRBJ1-1	CASSSGGDNTEAFF	TGCGCCAGCAGCTCTGGGGGGGACAACACTGAAGCTTTCTTT
.	.	TRBV6-5	TRBJ2-3	CASKEGPSTDTQYF	TGTGCCAGCAAGGAGGGGCCTAGCACAGATACGCAGTATTTT
few	.	TRBV28	TRBJ1-1	CASSTEAGAFF	TGTGCCAGCAGTACCGAGGCCGGGGCTTTCTTT
.	TRBD1	TRBV20-1	TRBJ2-5	CSASWTGAETQYF	TGCAGTGCTAGTTGGACAGGGGCCGAGACCCAGTACTTC
.	.	TRBV25-1	TRBJ1-1	CASSGQAVTEAFF	TGTGCCAGCAGTGGACAGGCGGTCACTGAAGCTTTCTTT
.	.	TRBV6-1	TRBJ1-5	CASSDAQGITNQPQHF	TGTGCCAGCAGTGATGCGCAGGGGATTACTAATCAGCCCCAGCATTTT
.	TRBD1	TRBV3-1/TRBV3-2	TRBJ1-2	CASSQGGQGYGYTF	TGTGCCAGCAGCCAAGGCGGACAGGGCTATGGCTACACCTTC
.	.	TRBV11-2	TRBJ1-5	CASSSTSGQPQHF	TGTGCCAGCAGCTCCACGAGTGGTCAGCCCCAGCATTTT
.	.	TRBV9	TRBJ1-1	CASSTDRVNTEAFF	TGTGCCAGCAGCACCGACAGAGTGAACACTGAAGCTTTCTTT
.	.	TRBV28	TRBJ1-6	CASRQVPGALHF	TGTGCCAGCAGACAGGTCCCGGGAGCCCTCCACTTT
.	.	TRBV11-1	TRBJ1-1	CASSYQGTFLQAFF	TGTGCCAGCAGCTACCAAGGGACATTTCTCCAAGCTTTCTTT